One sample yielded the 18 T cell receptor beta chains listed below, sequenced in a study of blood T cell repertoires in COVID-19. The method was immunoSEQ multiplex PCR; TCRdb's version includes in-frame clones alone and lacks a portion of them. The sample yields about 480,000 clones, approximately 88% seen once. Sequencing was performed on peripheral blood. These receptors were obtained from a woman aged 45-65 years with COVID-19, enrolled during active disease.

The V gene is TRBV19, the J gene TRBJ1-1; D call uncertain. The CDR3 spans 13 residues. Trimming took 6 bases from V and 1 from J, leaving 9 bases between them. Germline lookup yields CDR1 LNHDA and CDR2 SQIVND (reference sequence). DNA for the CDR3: TGTGCCAGTAGCCTCACAAAGAACACTGAAGCTTTCTTT. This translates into CASSLTKNTEAFF.

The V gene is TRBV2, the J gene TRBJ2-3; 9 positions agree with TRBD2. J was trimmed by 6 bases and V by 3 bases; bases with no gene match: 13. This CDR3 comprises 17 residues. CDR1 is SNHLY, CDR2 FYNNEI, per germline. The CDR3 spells CASSDPTGLAQGDTQYF. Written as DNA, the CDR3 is TGTGCCAGCAGTGATCCCACGGGACTAGCCCAGGGGGATACGCAGTATTTT.

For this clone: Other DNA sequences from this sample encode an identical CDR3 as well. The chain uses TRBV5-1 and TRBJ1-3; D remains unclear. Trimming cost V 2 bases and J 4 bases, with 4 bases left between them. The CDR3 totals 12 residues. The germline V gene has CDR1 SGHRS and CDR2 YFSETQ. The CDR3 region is CASSLAGNTIYF. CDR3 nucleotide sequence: TGCGCCAGCAGCTTAGCCGGAAACACCATATATTTT.

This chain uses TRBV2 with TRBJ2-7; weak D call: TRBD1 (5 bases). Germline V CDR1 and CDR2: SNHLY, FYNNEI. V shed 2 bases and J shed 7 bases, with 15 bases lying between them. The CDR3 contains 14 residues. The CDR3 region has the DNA TGTGCCAGCAGTGAAAGACAGCGACAAAGAGAGCAGTACTTC. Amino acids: CASSERQRQREQYF.

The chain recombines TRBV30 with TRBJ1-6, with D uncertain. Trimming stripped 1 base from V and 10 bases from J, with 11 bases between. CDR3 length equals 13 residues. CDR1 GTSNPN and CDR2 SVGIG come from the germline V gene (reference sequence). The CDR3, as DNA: TGTGCCTGGAGTGACGGACTCGGATCACCCCTCCACTTT. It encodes CAWSDGLGSPLHF.

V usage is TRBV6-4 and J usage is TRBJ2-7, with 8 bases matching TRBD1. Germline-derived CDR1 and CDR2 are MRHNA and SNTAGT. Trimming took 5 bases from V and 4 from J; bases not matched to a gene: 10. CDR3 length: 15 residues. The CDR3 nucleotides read TGTGCCAGCAGTCTTACCGGGACAGGTTCATACGAGCAGTACTTC. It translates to CASSLTGTGSYEQYF.

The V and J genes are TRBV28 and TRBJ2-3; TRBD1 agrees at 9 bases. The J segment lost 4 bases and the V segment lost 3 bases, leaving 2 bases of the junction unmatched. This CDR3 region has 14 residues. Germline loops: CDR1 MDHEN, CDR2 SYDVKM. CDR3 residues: CASSFWTGADTQYF. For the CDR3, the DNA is TGTGCCAGCAGTTTTTGGACAGGGGCAGATACGCAGTATTTT.

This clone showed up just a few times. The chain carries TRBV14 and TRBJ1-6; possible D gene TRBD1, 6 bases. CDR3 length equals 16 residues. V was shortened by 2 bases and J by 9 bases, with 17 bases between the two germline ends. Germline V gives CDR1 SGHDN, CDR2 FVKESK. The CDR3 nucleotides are TGTGCCAGCAGCCAATTCACGTCGGACAGCCGTTCACCCCTCCACTTT. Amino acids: CASSQFTSDSRSPLHF.

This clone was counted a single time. The CDR3 reads CASSHGQAPSGGYTF. The CDR3 bases are TGTGCCAGCAGCCATGGACAGGCACCATCGGGAGGCTACACCTTC. The V call is TRBV3-1 (or the pseudogene TRBV3-2), the J call TRBJ1-2, with TRBD1 identical over 7 bases. The ends lost 3 bases at V and 8 bases at J; junction bases unmatched: 12. Per germline, CDR1 LGHDT and CDR2 YNNKEL (reference sequence). The CDR3 covers 15 residues.

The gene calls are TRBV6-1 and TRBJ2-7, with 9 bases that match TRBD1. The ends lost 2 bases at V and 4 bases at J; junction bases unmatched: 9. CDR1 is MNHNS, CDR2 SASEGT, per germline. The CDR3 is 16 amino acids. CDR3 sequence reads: CASSEMNRGLEYEQYF. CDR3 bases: TGTGCCAGCAGTGAAATGAACAGGGGGCTTGAATACGAGCAGTACTTC.

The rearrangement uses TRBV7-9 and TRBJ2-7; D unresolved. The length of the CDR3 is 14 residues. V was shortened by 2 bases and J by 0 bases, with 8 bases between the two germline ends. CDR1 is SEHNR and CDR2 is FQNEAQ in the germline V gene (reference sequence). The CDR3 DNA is TGTGCCAGCAGCTTACTGGGCAGCTCCTACGAGCAGTACTTC. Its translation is CASSLLGSSYEQYF.

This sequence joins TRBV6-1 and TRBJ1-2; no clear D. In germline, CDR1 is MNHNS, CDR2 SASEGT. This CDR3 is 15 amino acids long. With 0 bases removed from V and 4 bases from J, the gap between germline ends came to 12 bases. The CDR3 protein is CASSEAMTFPYGYTF. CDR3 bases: TGTGCCAGCAGTGAAGCGATGACATTTCCCTATGGCTACACCTTC.

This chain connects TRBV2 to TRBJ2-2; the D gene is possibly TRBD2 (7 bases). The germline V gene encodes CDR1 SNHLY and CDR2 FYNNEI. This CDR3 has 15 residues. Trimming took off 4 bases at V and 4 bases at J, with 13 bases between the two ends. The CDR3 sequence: CASSGGGWGTGELFF. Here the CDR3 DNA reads TGTGCCAGCAGTGGCGGGGGCTGGGGCACCGGGGAGCTGTTTTTT. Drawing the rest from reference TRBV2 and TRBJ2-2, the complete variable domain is EPEVTQTPSHQVTQMGQEVILRCVPISNHLYFYWYRQILGQKVEFLVSFYNNEISEKSEIFDDQFSVERPDGSNFTLKIRSTKLEDSAMYFCASSGGGWGTGELFFGEGSRLTVL.

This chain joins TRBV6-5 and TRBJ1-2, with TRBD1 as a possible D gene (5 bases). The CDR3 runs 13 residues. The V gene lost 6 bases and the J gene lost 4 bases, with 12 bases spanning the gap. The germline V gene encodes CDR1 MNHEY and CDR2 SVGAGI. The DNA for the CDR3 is TGTGCCAGCAGCGTCGGGGGGTCCTATGGCTACACCTTC. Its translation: CASSVGGSYGYTF.

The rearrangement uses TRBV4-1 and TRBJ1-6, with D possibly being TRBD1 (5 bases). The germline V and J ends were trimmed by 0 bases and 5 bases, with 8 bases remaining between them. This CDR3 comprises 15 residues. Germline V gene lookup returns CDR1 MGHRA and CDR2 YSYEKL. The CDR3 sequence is CASSQDRADNSPLHF. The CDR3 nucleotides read TGCGCCAGCAGCCAAGACAGGGCCGATAATTCACCCCTCCACTTT.

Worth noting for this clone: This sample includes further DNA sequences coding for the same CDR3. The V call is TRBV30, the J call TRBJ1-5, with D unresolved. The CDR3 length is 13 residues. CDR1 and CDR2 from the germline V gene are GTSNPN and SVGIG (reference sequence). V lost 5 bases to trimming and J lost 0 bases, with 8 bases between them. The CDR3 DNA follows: TGTGCCTGGTCGGTTAATAGCAATCAGCCCCAGCATTTT. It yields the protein CAWSVNSNQPQHF. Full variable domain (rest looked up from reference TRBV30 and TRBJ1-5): SQTIHQWPATLVQPVGSPLSLECTVEGTSNPNLYWYRQAAGRGLQLLFYSVGIGQISSEVPQNLSASRPQDRQFILSSKKLLLSDSGFYLCAWSVNSNQPQHFGDGTRLSIL.

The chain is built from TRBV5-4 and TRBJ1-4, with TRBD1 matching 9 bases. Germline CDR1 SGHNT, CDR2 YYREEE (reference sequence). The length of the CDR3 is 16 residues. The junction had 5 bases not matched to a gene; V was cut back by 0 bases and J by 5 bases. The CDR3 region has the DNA TGTGCCAGCAGCTTGGGACCGGGACAGGGCAATGAAAAACTGTTTTTT. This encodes CASSLGPGQGNEKLFF.

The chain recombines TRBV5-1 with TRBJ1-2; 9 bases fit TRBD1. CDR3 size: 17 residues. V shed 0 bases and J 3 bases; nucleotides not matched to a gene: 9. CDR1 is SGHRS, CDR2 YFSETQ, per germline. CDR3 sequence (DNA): TGCGCCAGCAGCTTGGACATACAGGGGGCGTCACACTATGGCTACACCTTC. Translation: CASSLDIQGASHYGYTF.